This T cell receptor (beta chain) appears in the sequencing data of a study of blood T cell repertoires in COVID-19. The wider study: Specimens from acute and convalescent COVID-19 originated in the United States, Italy and Spain. Sources were T cells, B-cell-depleted T cells, or PBMCs; the material itself was cDNA or gDNA.

Germline CDR1 SGHTS, CDR2 YDEGEE. Trimming cost V 5 bases and J 3 bases, with 10 bases left between them. This CDR3 contains 13 residues. This table comes from immunoSEQ multiplex PCR, and its TCRdb copy is limited to in-frame clones, with some not included. The sample lists some 290,000 clones; less than 90% were seen once. This clone was seen a few times. Patients at the Seattle site were enrolled during active infection and followed longitudinally. The sequenced material came from peripheral blood. The sequence was collected from a woman aged 30 to 39 with COVID-19, enrolled during active disease. The chain uses TRBV5-8 and TRBJ2-3, with D perhaps TRBD1 (5 bases). CDR3 DNA sequence: TGTGCCAGCAGTAGACAGTCTACAGATACGCAGTATTTT. Translating it yields CASSRQSTDTQYF.